This entry concerns a single T cell receptor beta chain. As yet, its antigen is unknown. This sample stems from a study of beta chain features in type 1 diabetes. Whole-study results and caveats: TCRB CDR3 length was moderately but significantly reduced in all four CD4+ subsets of Type 1 diabetes patients.

This CDR3 spans 17 amino acids. Germline loops: CDR1 MDHEN, CDR2 SYDVKM. V was pared by 2 bases and J by 1 base, with 9 bases of the junction left unmatched. It was via CD45RO/CCR7/CD25/CD127/CD95/CD27 that CD4+ naive, central memory, regulatory and stem cell-like memory cells were sorted. Sorted populations all exceeded 98% purity. Expressed TCRB transcripts were sequenced because the isolated RNA had all been reverse transcribed beforehand. TCRdb's table, derived via immunoSEQ multiplex PCR, lists solely in-frame clones and lacks some. The sample contains over 120,000 clones, 10% to 15% of which appear only once.

V is TRBV28 and J is TRBJ2-7; 9 bases are a match to TRBD1. This sequence originates from a man younger than 30 with type 1 diabetes. Sequencing input: central memory CD4+ T cells from blood. The CDR3 loop is CASSLRDGTGSSYEQYF. CDR3 in DNA: TGTGCCAGCAGTTTACGGGACGGGACAGGGAGTTCCTACGAGCAGTACTTC. Supplemented by reference TRBV28 and TRBJ2-7, the full variable domain reads DVKVTQSSRYLVKRTGEKVFLECVQDMDHENMFWYRQDPGLGLRLIYFSYDVKMKEKGDIPEGYSVSREKKERFSLILESASTNQTSMYLCASSLRDGTGSSYEQYFGPGTRLTVT.